This T cell receptor beta chain was found in a study of beta chain features in type 1 diabetes. Study findings and constraints: The study found moderately but significantly shorter TCRB CDR3s in all four CD4+ subsets of Type 1 diabetes patients.

Once sorted, every population was more than 98% pure. What was sequenced were expressed TCRB transcripts, since all of the isolated RNA had been reverse transcribed. Repertoires were generated with immunoSEQ multiplex PCR, while TCRdb's copy carries only in-frame clones and drops some. Seen here are some 640,000 clones, over 11% observed once, and the top ten hold less than 0.04%. Concerning this clone itself: Its specificity is unknown.

V shed 2 bases and J 8 bases; nucleotides not matched to a gene: 16. Germline loops: CDR1 GTSNPN, CDR2 SVGIG (reference sequence). The CDR3 sequence is 19 residues long. The receptor comes from a man between 18 and 29 years old with type 1 diabetes. The chain has TRBV30 and TRBJ2-1; 15 nucleotides match TRBD2. Sequencing was done on a sample of naive CD4+ T cells from blood. DNA for the CDR3: TGTGCCTGGAGTCCATGGACTAGCGGGAGGGATCCCAATTCAGATGAGCAGTTCTTC. Encoded protein: CAWSPWTSGRDPNSDEQFF.